The next 27 T cell receptor beta chains were all read from a single sample in a study of T cells in Graves' hyperthyroidism and ophthalmopathy. Researchers amplified the TCR beta CDR3 regions from RNA transcripts. RT-PCR in the first round (using the HTBI primer set) targeted the TCR CDR3. TCRdb reprocessed the multiplex PCR reads with MiXCR, giving one entry per CDR3 protein. The sample holds about 770,000 distinct CDR3 sequences, about 17% seen once. The sequenced material came from blood. These receptors all come from a woman between 50 and 59 years old with Graves' hyperthyroidism that later progressed to Graves' ophthalmopathy.

At least ten counts were recorded for this clonotype. The chain combines TRBV6-1 with TRBJ2-7; D is tentatively TRBD1 or TRBD2 (6 bases each). The V gene's germline CDR1 is MNHNS and CDR2 SASEGT. Trimming removed 5 bases from V and 4 bases from J, with 18 bases in between. CDR3 length: 15 amino acids. CDR3 DNA sequence: TGTGCCAGCAGTCCCCTTGGAGGGGGTGCGTACGAGCAGTACTTC. It encodes CASSPLGGGAYEQYF.

The sample holds many counts of this clonotype. This chain joins TRBV9 and TRBJ2-1; 13 bases map to TRBD2. The CDR3 totals 15 residues. Germline CDR1 and CDR2: SGDLS and YYNGEE. Unmatched junction bases numbered 7, after V lost 7 bases and J lost 6 bases. CDR3 sequence reads: CASSPTSGGANEQFF. The CDR3 bases are TGTGCCAGCTCACCTACTAGCGGGGGGGCCAATGAGCAGTTCTTC.

This clonotype was observed a handful of times. V is TRBV7-9 and J is TRBJ1-4; D possibly corresponds to TRBD1 (5 bases). CDR1 and CDR2 (germline): SEHNR, FQNEAQ (reference sequence). The CDR3 has 17 amino acids. Trimming removed 7 bases from V and 8 bases from J, with 26 bases in between. The CDR3 nucleotides are TGTGCCAGCACCGATCCCCGGTCGTCAGGGATCGGGGAAAAACTGTTTTTT. This codes for CASTDPRSSGIGEKLFF.

V and J are TRBV5-1 and TRBJ1-1; D may be TRBD1 (6 bases). CDR3 length: 17 residues. Germline-derived CDR1 and CDR2 are SGHRS and YFSETQ. The ends were cut back, 0 bases at V and 1 base at J, with 16 bases in the middle. CDR3 protein: CASSLVMGAGENTEAFF. For the CDR3, the DNA is TGCGCCAGCAGCTTGGTTATGGGGGCAGGGGAGAACACTGAAGCTTTCTTT.

Only a few counts were recorded for this clonotype. The chain uses TRBV13 and TRBJ2-3; either TRBD1 or TRBD2 may supply D (5 bases each). Germline V gene sequence: CDR1 PRHDT, CDR2 FYEKMQ (reference sequence). The CDR3 runs to 16 residues. V dropped 3 bases and J dropped 2 bases, with 15 bases sitting between them. The CDR3: CASSFRIGANTDTQYF. The CDR3 DNA follows: TGTGCCAGCAGCTTCCGCATCGGGGCTAACACAGATACGCAGTATTTT. The full variable domain, its missing parts supplied by reference TRBV13 and TRBJ2-3, is AAGVIQSPRHLIKEKRETATLKCYPIPRHDTVYWYQQGPGQDPQFLISFYEKMQSDKGSIPDRFSAQQFSDYHSELNMSSLELGDSALYFCASSFRIGANTDTQYFGPGTRLTVL.

The J gene is TRBJ1-4, the V gene TRBV18; 8 positions match TRBD1. V lost 6 bases, J lost 4 bases, and 4 bases stayed unmatched. The CDR3 has 14 amino acids. The germline V gene has CDR1 KGHSH and CDR2 LQKENI. The CDR3 DNA follows: TGTGCCAGCTCGACAGACAGGGGTAATGAAAAACTGTTTTTT. The encoded protein is CASSTDRGNEKLFF.

This clonotype was detected many times. The V gene is TRBV2, the J gene TRBJ2-3, with D possibly being TRBD1 or TRBD2 (5 bases each). There are 17 residues in the CDR3. Germline assignment: CDR1 SNHLY and CDR2 FYNNEI. Trimming removed 2 bases from V and 0 bases from J, with 15 bases in between. The CDR3 reads CASSEQLDGASTDTQYF. The CDR3 DNA reads as TGTGCCAGCAGTGAACAGTTGGACGGGGCTAGCACAGATACGCAGTATTTT.

V and J are TRBV7-8 and TRBJ1-2; 8 bases are a match to TRBD1. The CDR3 consists of 15 residues. Germline assignment: CDR1 SGHVS and CDR2 FQNEAQ. Trimming at V came to 5 bases and at J to 3 bases, leaving 8 bases not matched to a gene. CDR3 sequence: CASSTRQGRDYGYTF. The CDR3 DNA follows: TGTGCCAGCAGCACCAGACAGGGGAGAGACTATGGCTACACCTTC. The whole variable domain, remainder taken from reference TRBV7-8 and TRBJ1-2, is GAGVSQSPRYKVAKRGQDVALRCDPISGHVSLFWYQQALGQGPEFLTYFQNEAQLDKSGLPSDRFFAERPEGSVSTLKIQRTQQEDSAVYLCASSTRQGRDYGYTFGSGTRLTVV.

This clonotype was counted ten times or more. The chain couples TRBV6-1 to TRBJ2-1, with TRBD2 identical over 7 bases. V gave up 5 bases and J gave up 2 bases; unmatched junction bases: 6. Germline V gives CDR1 MNHNS, CDR2 SASEGT. This CDR3 contains 15 residues. The CDR3 loop is CASSSRGVAYNEQFF. CDR3 bases: TGTGCCAGCAGTTCCCGGGGGGTTGCCTACAATGAGCAGTTCTTC.

This clonotype was picked up a small number of times. The chain joins TRBV5-1 to TRBJ2-5; D remains unclear. The CDR3 sequence is 13 residues long. In germline, CDR1 is SGHRS, CDR2 YFSETQ. The V and J ends lost 3 bases and 5 bases respectively, with 11 bases between them. The CDR3 protein is CASSWASFETQYF. CDR3 DNA sequence: TGCGCCAGCAGCTGGGCTAGTTTTGAGACCCAGTACTTC.

This clonotype was seen a few times. This sequence joins TRBV6-1 and TRBJ2-5; TRBD2 matches at 9 bases. V dropped 7 bases and J dropped 5; count of bases not matched to a gene: 8. The CDR3 is 14 amino acids. Germline assignment: CDR1 MNHNS and CDR2 SASEGT. The CDR3 DNA reads TGTGCCAGCATGGGCGGGGGGGCCGCGGAGACCCAGTACTTC. This gives the protein CASMGGGAAETQYF.

This chain links TRBV7-8 with TRBJ2-5; D assignment may be TRBD1 or TRBD2 (5 bases each). CDR3 size: 12 residues. Trimming stripped 7 bases from V and 2 bases from J, with 8 bases between. Germline-derived CDR1 and CDR2 are SGHVS and FQNEAQ. As DNA, the CDR3 is TGTGCCAGCATAGGGGAGCAAGAGACCCAGTACTTC. Translation: CASIGEQETQYF.

In this sample, this clonotype turned up many times. The rearrangement uses TRBV6-5 and TRBJ1-4; 8 bases are shared with TRBD1. J lost 10 bases, V lost 0 bases, and 4 bases had no gene match. CDR1 and CDR2 from the germline V gene are MNHEY and SVGAGI. CDR3 length equals 14 residues. CDR3 sequence reads: CASSYSQTGGKLFF. DNA for the CDR3: TGTGCCAGCAGTTACTCGCAAACAGGGGGAAAACTGTTTTTT.

The rearrangement uses TRBV6-2 or TRBV6-3 and TRBJ1-2; maybe TRBD1 (5 bases). V was trimmed by 8 bases and J by 3 bases, leaving 16 bases between them. There are 14 residues in the CDR3. CDR1 MNHEY and CDR2 SVGEGT come from the germline V gene. In DNA, the CDR3 is TGTGCCAGCCTCTCTAGCTTAGGGGACTATGGCTACACCTTC. Amino acids: CASLSSLGDYGYTF.

The chain links TRBV5-1 to TRBJ1-4, with D possibly TRBD1 on 5 matching bases. The ends were cut back, 2 bases at V and 4 bases at J, with 9 bases in the middle. CDR1 and CDR2 (germline): SGHRS, YFSETQ. CDR3 length: 14 amino acids. Here the CDR3 reads CASSFAGINEKLFF. DNA for the CDR3: TGCGCCAGCAGCTTTGCAGGGATTAATGAAAAACTGTTTTTT.

This clonotype was counted at least ten times. The gene calls are TRBV20-1 and TRBJ1-5; no firm D call. This CDR3 has 16 residues. CDR1 and CDR2 (germline): DFQATT, SNEGSKA (reference sequence). V dropped 0 bases and J dropped 0 bases, with 12 bases sitting between them. The CDR3 nucleotides read TGCAGTGCTAGAGATAGTGAAAACCATAGCAATCAGCCCCAGCATTTT. This translates into CSARDSENHSNQPQHF.

The rearrangement links TRBV12-3 or TRBV12-4 to TRBJ1-1; a possible D gene is TRBD1 (5 bases). The ends were cut back, 10 bases at V and 4 bases at J, with 16 bases in the middle. The CDR3 loop spans 13 amino acids. This CDR3 is CATLLGGSTEAFF. CDR3 DNA sequence: TGTGCCACCCTATTGGGGGGTAGCACTGAAGCTTTCTTT.

This clonotype was observed a handful of times. The chain combines TRBV10-1 with TRBJ2-2; D not certain. V was shortened by 0 bases and J by 4 bases, with 6 bases between the two germline ends. Germline lookup yields CDR1 WNHNN and CDR2 SYGVQD (reference sequence). This CDR3 has 14 residues. In DNA, the CDR3 is TGCGCCAGCAGTGAGTCGTCTAGCACCGGGGAGCTGTTTTTT. Encoded protein: CASSESSSTGELFF.

This clonotype appeared many times. The chain carries TRBV3-1 and TRBJ2-3; 9 bases are a match to TRBD2. Trimming at V came to 1 base and at J to 0 bases, leaving 5 bases not matched to a gene. Germline V gene sequence: CDR1 LGHDT, CDR2 YNNKEL (reference sequence). CDR3 length equals 17 residues. CDR3 in amino acids: CASSQGTSVRSTDTQYF. The CDR3 nucleotides are TGTGCCAGCAGCCAAGGGACTAGCGTTCGCAGCACAGATACGCAGTATTTT.

This clonotype was counted a few times. The V gene is TRBV10-3, the J gene TRBJ1-2; D is unresolved. V lost 3 bases and J lost 8, with 19 bases in between. CDR1 is ENHRY and CDR2 is SYGVKD in the germline V gene. CDR3 length: 15 amino acids. CDR3 sequence reads: CAISDYSGIGTGYTF. The CDR3 region has the DNA TGTGCCATCAGTGATTATTCCGGGATCGGCACCGGCTACACCTTC.

This clonotype has a count of ten or more. This chain links TRBV20-1 with TRBJ1-2; no reliable D call. Trimming left V 3 bases short and J 4 bases short, with 9 bases between. CDR3 length: 12 residues. Per the germline V gene, CDR1 is DFQATT and CDR2 is SNEGSKA (reference sequence). The DNA of the CDR3 is TGCAGTGCTAGTGGACGGAGCTATGGCTACACCTTC. This gives the protein CSASGRSYGYTF.

Many counts were recorded for this clonotype. The J gene is TRBJ2-7, the V gene TRBV20-1, with 10 positions matching TRBD1. CDR1 is DFQATT and CDR2 is SNEGSKA in the germline V gene (reference sequence). The CDR3 loop spans 14 amino acids. With 3 bases clipped from V and 7 bases from J, the junction kept 9 bases outside the gene matches. In DNA form, the CDR3 reads TGCAGTGCTAGCCCTCCAGGGACAGGGGTTGAGCAGTACTTC. Translating gives CSASPPGTGVEQYF.

The chain employs TRBV19 and TRBJ1-1, with D possibly TRBD1 on 6 matching bases. The CDR3 sequence is 15 residues long. Deletions cut 2 bases from V and 2 bases from J, with 12 bases between. Germline values: CDR1 LNHDA, CDR2 SQIVND (reference sequence). CDR3 amino acids: CASSIFGQLNTEAFF. CDR3 coding DNA: TGTGCCAGTAGTATATTTGGACAGCTTAACACTGAAGCTTTCTTT.

The DNA of the CDR3 is TGTGCCAGCAGAGGACAGGGGAAGTCCTACGAGCAGTACTTC. Its protein is CASRGQGKSYEQYF. V usage is TRBV27 and J usage is TRBJ2-7; 9 nucleotides line up with TRBD1. CDR1 MNHEY and CDR2 SMNVEV come from the germline V gene (reference sequence). There are 14 residues in the CDR3. With V trimmed by 6 bases and J by 1 base, 4 bases remained unmatched.

The rearrangement links TRBV6-1 to TRBJ2-1; TRBD2 matches at 11 bases. This CDR3 is built from 14 residues. Germline CDR1 MNHNS, CDR2 SASEGT. J lost 12 bases, V lost 8 bases, and 12 bases had no gene match. CDR3 region: CASAGPSLAGGQFF. The CDR3, as DNA: TGTGCCAGCGCGGGACCCAGCCTAGCGGGGGGGCAGTTCTTC.

This clonotype was observed a handful of times. The rearrangement joins TRBV9 to TRBJ1-6; D remains unclear. The ends were cut back, 4 bases at V and 4 bases at J, with 18 bases in the middle. In germline, CDR1 is SGDLS, CDR2 YYNGEE. The CDR3 is 17 amino acids. The CDR3 DNA reads TGTGCCAGCAGCCCAGAGGTCCAGATTAGTTATAATTCACCCCTCCACTTT. Residues: CASSPEVQISYNSPLHF.

Remarks on this clonotype: With a much larger clone just one base away, this may be a read error. The V gene is TRBV2, the J gene TRBJ1-3; D remains unclear. The V end was cut by 8 bases, the J end by 7 bases, with 18 bases between. The CDR3 runs to 14 residues. The V gene's germline CDR1 is SNHLY and CDR2 FYNNEI. CDR3 sequence reads: CASGGAGRRNTIYF. The CDR3 nucleotides are TGTGCCAGCGGTGGAGCGGGCCGGCGGAACACCATATATTTT. Looking up the rest from reference TRBV2 and TRBJ1-3 gives the full variable domain: EPEVTQTPSHQVTQMGQEVILRCVPISNHLYFYWYRQILGQKVEFLVSFYNNEISEKSEIFDDQFSVERPDGSNFTLKIRSTKLEDSAMYFCASGGAGRRNTIYFGEGSWLTVV.